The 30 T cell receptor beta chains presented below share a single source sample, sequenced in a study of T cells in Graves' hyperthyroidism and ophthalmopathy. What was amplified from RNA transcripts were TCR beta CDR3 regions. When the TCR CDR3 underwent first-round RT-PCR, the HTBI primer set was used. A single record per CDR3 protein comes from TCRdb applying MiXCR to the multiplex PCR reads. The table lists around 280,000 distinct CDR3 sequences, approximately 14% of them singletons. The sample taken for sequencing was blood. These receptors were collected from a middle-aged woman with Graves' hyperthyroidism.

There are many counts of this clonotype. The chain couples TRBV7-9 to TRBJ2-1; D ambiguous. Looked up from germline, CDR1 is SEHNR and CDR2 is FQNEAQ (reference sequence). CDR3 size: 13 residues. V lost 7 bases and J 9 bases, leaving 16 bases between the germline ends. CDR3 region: CASTRRESSEQFF. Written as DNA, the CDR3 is TGTGCCAGCACACGAAGGGAATCCAGTGAGCAGTTCTTC.

In DNA form, the CDR3 reads TGTGCCAGCAGCCAAGATTTAGGATCCAAACAGGGTGACGAAAAACTGTTTTTT. It translates to CASSQDLGSKQGDEKLFF. The V and J genes are TRBV3-1 and TRBJ1-4; D is possibly TRBD1 (6 bases). V was clipped by 0 bases and J by 8 bases, with 22 bases between them. The CDR3 has 18 amino acids. Germline lookup yields CDR1 LGHDT and CDR2 YNNKEL (reference sequence). Drawing the rest from reference TRBV3-1 and TRBJ1-4, the complete variable domain is DTAVSQTPKYLVTQMGNDKSIKCEQNLGHDTMYWYKQDSKKFLKIMFSYNNKELIINETVPNRFSPKSPDKAHLNLHINSLELGDSAVYFCASSQDLGSKQGDEKLFFGSGTQLSVL.

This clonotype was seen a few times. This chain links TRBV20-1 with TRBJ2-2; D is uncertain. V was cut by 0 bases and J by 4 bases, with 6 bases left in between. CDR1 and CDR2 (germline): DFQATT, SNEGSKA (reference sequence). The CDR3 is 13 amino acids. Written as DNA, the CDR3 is TGCAGTGCTAGAGATAGGACCACCGGGGAGCTGTTTTTT. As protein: CSARDRTTGELFF.

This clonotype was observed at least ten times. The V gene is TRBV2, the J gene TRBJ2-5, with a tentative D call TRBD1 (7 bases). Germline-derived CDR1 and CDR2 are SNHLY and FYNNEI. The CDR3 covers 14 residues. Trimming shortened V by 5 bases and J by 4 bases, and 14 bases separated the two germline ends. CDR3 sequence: CASSRYRGGETQYF. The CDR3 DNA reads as TGTGCCAGCAGTAGATACAGGGGAGGAGAGACCCAGTACTTC. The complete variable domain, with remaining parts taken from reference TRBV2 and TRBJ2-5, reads EPEVTQTPSHQVTQMGQEVILRCVPISNHLYFYWYRQILGQKVEFLVSFYNNEISEKSEIFDDQFSVERPDGSNFTLKIRSTKLEDSAMYFCASSRYRGGETQYFGPGTRLLVL.

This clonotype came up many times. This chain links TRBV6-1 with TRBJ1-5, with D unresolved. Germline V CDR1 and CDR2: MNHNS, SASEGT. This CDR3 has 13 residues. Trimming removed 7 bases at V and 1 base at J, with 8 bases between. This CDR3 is CASNEGSNQPQHF. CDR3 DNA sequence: TGTGCCAGCAATGAGGGCAGCAATCAGCCCCAGCATTTT.

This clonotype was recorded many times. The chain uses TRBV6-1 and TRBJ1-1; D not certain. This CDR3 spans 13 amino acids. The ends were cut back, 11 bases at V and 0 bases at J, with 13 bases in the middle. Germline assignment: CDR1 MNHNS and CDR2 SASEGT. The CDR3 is CASTKWVNTEAFF. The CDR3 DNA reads TGTGCCTCCACCAAATGGGTGAACACTGAAGCTTTCTTT.

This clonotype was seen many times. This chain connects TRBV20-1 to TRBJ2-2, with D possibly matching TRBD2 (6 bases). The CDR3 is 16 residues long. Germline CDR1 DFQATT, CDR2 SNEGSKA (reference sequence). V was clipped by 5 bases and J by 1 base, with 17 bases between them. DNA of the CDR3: TGCAGTGCTTACCGCCCGGGACTGGAGAACACCGGGGAGCTGTTTTTT. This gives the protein CSAYRPGLENTGELFF.

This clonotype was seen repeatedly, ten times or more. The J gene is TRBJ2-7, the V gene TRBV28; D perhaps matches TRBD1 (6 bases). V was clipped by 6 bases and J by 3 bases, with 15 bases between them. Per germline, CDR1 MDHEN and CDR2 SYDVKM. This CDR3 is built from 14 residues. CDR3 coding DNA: TGTGCCAGCAGCGGACAGAGTGCAAGCTACGAGCAGTACTTC. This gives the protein CASSGQSASYEQYF.

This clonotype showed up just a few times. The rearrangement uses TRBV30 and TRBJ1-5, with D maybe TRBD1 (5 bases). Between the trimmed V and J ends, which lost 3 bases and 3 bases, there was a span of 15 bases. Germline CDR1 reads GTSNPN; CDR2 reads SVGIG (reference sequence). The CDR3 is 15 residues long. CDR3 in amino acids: CAWSRGRGVNQPQHF. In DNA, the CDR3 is TGTGCCTGGAGCCGGGGACGGGGAGTCAATCAGCCCCAGCATTTT.

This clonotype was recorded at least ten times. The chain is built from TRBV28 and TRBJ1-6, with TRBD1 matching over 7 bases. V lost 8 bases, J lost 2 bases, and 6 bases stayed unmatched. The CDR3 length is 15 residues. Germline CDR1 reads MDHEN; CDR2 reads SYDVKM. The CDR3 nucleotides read TGTGCCAGCGGGCGGGACAGTACCTATAATTCACCCCTCCACTTT. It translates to CASGRDSTYNSPLHF.

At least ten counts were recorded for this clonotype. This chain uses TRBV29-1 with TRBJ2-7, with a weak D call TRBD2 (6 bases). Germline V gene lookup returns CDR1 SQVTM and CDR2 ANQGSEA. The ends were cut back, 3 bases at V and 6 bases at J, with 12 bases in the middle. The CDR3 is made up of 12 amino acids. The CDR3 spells CSVEMTRFEQYF. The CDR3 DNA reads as TGCAGCGTTGAGATGACTAGATTCGAGCAGTACTTC.

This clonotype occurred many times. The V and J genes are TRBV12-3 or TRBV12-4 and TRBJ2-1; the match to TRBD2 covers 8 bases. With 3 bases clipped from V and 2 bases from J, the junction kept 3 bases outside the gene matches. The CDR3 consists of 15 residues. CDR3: CASSFLLAAYNEQFF. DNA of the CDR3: TGTGCCAGCAGTTTTTTACTAGCGGCCTACAATGAGCAGTTCTTC.

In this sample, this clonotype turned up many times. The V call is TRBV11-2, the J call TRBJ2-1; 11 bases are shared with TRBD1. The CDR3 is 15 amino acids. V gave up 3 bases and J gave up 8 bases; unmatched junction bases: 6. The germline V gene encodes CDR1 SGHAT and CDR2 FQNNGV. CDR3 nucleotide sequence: TGTGCCAGCAGCTTCATCGGGACAGGGGGGGATGAGCAGTTCTTC. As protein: CASSFIGTGGDEQFF.

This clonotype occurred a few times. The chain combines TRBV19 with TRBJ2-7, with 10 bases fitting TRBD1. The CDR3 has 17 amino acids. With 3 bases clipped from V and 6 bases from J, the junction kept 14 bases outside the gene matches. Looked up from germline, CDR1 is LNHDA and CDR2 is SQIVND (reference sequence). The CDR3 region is CASSIDGSGTGEREQYF. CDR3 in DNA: TGTGCCAGTAGTATCGACGGGTCCGGGACAGGGGAACGCGAGCAGTACTTC.

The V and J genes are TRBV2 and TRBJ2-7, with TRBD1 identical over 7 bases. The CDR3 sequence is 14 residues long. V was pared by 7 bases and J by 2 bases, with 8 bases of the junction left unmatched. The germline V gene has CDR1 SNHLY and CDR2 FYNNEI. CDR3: CASKEDRLAYEQYF. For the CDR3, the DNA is TGTGCCAGCAAGGAGGACAGGTTAGCCTACGAGCAGTACTTC.

The CDR3 region is CASSPPSRLYYNEQFF. The CDR3 nucleotides are TGTGCCAGCAGCCCTCCGTCGCGTCTATACTACAATGAGCAGTTCTTC. The chain has TRBV7-2 and TRBJ2-1; D is unclear. V was shortened by 5 bases and J by 3 bases, with 17 bases between the two germline ends. The CDR3 has 16 amino acids. The V gene's germline CDR1 is SGHTA and CDR2 FQGNSA.

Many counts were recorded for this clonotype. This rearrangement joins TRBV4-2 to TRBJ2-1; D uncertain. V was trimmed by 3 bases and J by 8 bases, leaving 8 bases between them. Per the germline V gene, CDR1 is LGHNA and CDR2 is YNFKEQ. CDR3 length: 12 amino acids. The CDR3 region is CASSHVTHEQFF. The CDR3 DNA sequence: TGTGCCAGCAGCCACGTAACTCATGAGCAGTTCTTC.

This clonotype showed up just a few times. For the CDR3, the DNA is TGTGCCAGCAGTATTCTGTACCATGGGGCCAACGTCCTGACTTTC. Amino acid sequence: CASSILYHGANVLTF. V is TRBV28 and J is TRBJ2-6; D is uncertain. The CDR3 loop spans 15 amino acids. V lost 5 bases and J lost 3, with 11 bases in between. CDR1 is MDHEN and CDR2 is SYDVKM in the germline V gene.

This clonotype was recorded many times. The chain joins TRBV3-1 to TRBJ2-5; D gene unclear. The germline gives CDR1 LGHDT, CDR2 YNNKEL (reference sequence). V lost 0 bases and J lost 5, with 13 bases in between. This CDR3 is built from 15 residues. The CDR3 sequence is CASSQDERWWETQYF. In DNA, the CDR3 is TGTGCCAGCAGCCAAGATGAGAGGTGGTGGGAGACCCAGTACTTC.

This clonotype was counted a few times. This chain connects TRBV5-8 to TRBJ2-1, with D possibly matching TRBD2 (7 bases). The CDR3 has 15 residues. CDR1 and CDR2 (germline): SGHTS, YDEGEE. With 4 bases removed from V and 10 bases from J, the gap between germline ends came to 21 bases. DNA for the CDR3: TGTGCCAGCAGCCCAGGGGACGGACTAGGACGGGAGCAGTTCTTC. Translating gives CASSPGDGLGREQFF.

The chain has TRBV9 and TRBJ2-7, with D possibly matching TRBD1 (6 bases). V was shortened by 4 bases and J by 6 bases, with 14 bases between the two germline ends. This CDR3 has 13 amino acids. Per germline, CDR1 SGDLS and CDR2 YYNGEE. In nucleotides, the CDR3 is TGTGCCAGCAGCTTTGGCACAGGGCGCGAGCAGTACTTC. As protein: CASSFGTGREQYF.

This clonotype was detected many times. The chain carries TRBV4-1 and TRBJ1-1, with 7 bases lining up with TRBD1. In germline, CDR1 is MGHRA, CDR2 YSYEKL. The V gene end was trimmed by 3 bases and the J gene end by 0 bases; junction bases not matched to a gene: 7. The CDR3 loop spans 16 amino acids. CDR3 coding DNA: TGCGCCAGCAGCCACTCGGGACAGACCTTGAACACTGAAGCTTTCTTT. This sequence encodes CASSHSGQTLNTEAFF.

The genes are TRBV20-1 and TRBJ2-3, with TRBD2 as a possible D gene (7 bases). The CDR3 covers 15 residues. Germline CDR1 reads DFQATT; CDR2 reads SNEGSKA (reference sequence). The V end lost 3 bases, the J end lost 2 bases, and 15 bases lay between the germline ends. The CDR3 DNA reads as TGCAGTGCTAGTGCGGGGGCGCGAAACACAGATACGCAGTATTTT. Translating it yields CSASAGARNTDTQYF.

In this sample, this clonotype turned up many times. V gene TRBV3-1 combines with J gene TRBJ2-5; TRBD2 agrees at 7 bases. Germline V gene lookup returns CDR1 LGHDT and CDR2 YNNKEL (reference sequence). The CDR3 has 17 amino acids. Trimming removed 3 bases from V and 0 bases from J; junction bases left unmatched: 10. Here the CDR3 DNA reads TGTGCCAGCAGCCATGGAGAGCTAGCGGCGTACCAAGAGACCCAGTACTTC. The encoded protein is CASSHGELAAYQETQYF.

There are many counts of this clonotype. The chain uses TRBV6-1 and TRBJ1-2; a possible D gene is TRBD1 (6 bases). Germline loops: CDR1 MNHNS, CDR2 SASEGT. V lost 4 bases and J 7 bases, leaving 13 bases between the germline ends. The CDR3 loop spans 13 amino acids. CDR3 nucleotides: TGTGCCAGCAGTGCGACAGGATTGAGTGGCTACACCTTC. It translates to CASSATGLSGYTF.

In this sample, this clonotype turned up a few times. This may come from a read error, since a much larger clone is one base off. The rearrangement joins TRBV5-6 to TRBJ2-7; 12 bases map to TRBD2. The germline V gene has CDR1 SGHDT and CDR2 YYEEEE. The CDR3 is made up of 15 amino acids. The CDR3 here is CANSWKTSGSREQYF. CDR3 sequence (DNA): TGTGCCAACAGCTGGAAGACTAGCGGGAGTAGGGAGCAGTACTTC.

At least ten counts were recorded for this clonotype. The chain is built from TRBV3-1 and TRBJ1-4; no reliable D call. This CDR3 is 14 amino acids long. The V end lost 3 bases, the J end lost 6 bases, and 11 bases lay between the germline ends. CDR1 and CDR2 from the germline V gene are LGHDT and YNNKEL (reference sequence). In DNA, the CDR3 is TGTGCCAGCAGCCAGGCCCGGACGGATGAAAAACTGTTTTTT. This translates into CASSQARTDEKLFF. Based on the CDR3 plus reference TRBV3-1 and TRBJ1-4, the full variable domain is DTAVSQTPKYLVTQMGNDKSIKCEQNLGHDTMYWYKQDSKKFLKIMFSYNNKELIINETVPNRFSPKSPDKAHLNLHINSLELGDSAVYFCASSQARTDEKLFFGSGTQLSVL.

CDR3 residues: CATGTGFSTGELFF. CDR3 in DNA: TGTGCCACCGGGACAGGGTTTAGCACCGGGGAGCTGTTTTTT. This chain joins TRBV24-1 and TRBJ2-2; 9 bases match TRBD1. J was trimmed by 4 bases and V by 9 bases; bases with no gene match: 5. The germline V gene encodes CDR1 KGHDR and CDR2 SFDVKD. The CDR3 is made up of 14 amino acids.

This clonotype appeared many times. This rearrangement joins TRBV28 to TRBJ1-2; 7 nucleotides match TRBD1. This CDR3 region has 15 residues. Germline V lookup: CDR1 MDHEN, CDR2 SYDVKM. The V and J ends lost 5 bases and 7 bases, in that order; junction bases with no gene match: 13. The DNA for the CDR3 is TGTGCCAGCAGTCCCCAATCAACAGGGGAAAGTGGCTACACCTTC. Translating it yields CASSPQSTGESGYTF.

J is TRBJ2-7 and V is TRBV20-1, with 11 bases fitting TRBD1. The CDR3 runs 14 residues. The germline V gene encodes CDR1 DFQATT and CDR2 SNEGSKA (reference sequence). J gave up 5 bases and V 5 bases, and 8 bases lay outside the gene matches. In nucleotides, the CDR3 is TGCAGTGCTCCCACGCGGACAGGGGGCGACGAGCAGTACTTC. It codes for CSAPTRTGGDEQYF.